The 13 T cell receptor beta chains presented below share a single source sample, sequenced in a study of blood T cell repertoires in COVID-19. Assay used: immunoSEQ multiplex PCR; TCRdb lists only in-frame clones, some missing. The table records over 250,000 clones, around nine tenths of them present only once. The sample consisted of PBMCs or T cells enriched from blood (not recorded which). These receptors all stem from a woman aged 55-75 years who had recovered from COVID-19.

V and J are TRBV27 and TRBJ1-6; D perhaps matches TRBD1 (5 bases). Trimming removed 3 bases from V and 7 bases from J, with 7 bases in between. Looked up from germline, CDR1 is MNHEY and CDR2 is SMNVEV (reference sequence). CDR3 length equals 13 residues. CDR3 residues: CASSFGGNSPLHF. CDR3 coding DNA: TGTGCCAGCAGTTTCGGGGGGAATTCACCCCTCCACTTT.

This chain joins TRBV5-6 and TRBJ2-6; 7 bases line up with TRBD2. The V gene's germline CDR1 is SGHDT and CDR2 YYEEEE. The V segment lost 3 bases and the J segment 4 bases; nucleotides outside the gene matches: 16. The CDR3 is 19 amino acids. The CDR3, as DNA: TGTGCCAGCAGCTCCCCCCTTGGGGGGGGAAAGGCCGGGGCCAACGTCCTGACTTTC. Translated, it gives CASSSPLGGGKAGANVLTF.

The J gene is TRBJ1-1, the V gene TRBV6-5; D unresolved. Germline values: CDR1 MNHEY, CDR2 SVGAGI. This CDR3 has 14 residues. The V gene lost 2 bases and the J gene lost 5 bases, with 12 bases spanning the gap. The chain's CDR3 is CASSYTYRETEAFF. Here the CDR3 DNA reads TGTGCCAGCAGTTACACATACCGGGAGACTGAAGCTTTCTTT.

The V gene is TRBV28, the J gene TRBJ2-1, with 9 bases aligning to TRBD2. The CDR3 sequence is 16 residues long. CDR1 and CDR2 (germline): MDHEN, SYDVKM. V was clipped by 4 bases and J by 0 bases; unmatched bases: 4. The CDR3, as DNA: TGTGCCAGCAGTTCAAGTAGCGGGAGCTCCTACAATGAGCAGTTCTTC. The encoded protein is CASSSSSGSSYNEQFF.

The chain carries TRBV6-5 and TRBJ2-1, with D maybe TRBD2 (6 bases). V was pared by 4 bases and J by 9 bases, with 16 bases between. This CDR3 is built from 14 residues. Germline assignment: CDR1 MNHEY and CDR2 SVGAGI. The CDR3 loop is CASSSYGRGGEQFF. In DNA, the CDR3 is TGTGCCAGCAGTTCTTACGGGAGAGGCGGTGAGCAGTTCTTC.

V gene TRBV9 combines with J gene TRBJ1-5; TRBD1 is a possible D gene (6 bases). The CDR3 sequence is 14 residues long. CDR1 and CDR2 from the germline V gene are SGDLS and YYNGEE. Trimming took off 3 bases at V and 7 bases at J, with 14 bases between the two ends. CDR3 bases: TGTGCCAGCAGCGCAGCGGACAGAAACCAGCCCCAGCATTTT. Protein sequence: CASSAADRNQPQHF.

The J gene is TRBJ1-4, the V gene TRBV28; D is unresolved. The CDR3 runs to 14 residues. Germline V gene data show CDR1 as MDHEN and CDR2 as SYDVKM. The V gene lost 2 bases and the J gene lost 8 bases, with 12 bases spanning the gap. CDR3 coding DNA: TGTGCCAGCAGTTTAGCCCAGGCCTGGGAAAAACTGTTTTTT. It is translated as CASSLAQAWEKLFF.

This clone is a singleton in its sample. The chain couples TRBV28 to TRBJ2-1; the match to TRBD2 covers 11 bases. The CDR3 has 15 amino acids. V shed 5 bases, J shed 8 bases, and the junction held 8 bases outside the gene matches. Germline V gene data show CDR1 as MDHEN and CDR2 as SYDVKM. CDR3: CASSLAVAGGDEQFF. Here the CDR3 DNA reads TGTGCCAGCAGTCTCGCGGTAGCGGGAGGGGATGAGCAGTTCTTC.

This chain links TRBV5-1 with TRBJ1-6, with D unresolved. V lost 3 bases, J lost 6 bases, and 16 bases lay in between. Germline V gene lookup returns CDR1 SGHRS and CDR2 YFSETQ. CDR3 length: 16 residues. In DNA, the CDR3 is TGCGCCAGCAGCTCGGGAGGAGGGCGGTTTAATTCACCCCTCCACTTT. Translation gives CASSSGGGRFNSPLHF.

This chain uses TRBV19 with TRBJ1-1, with D possibly TRBD1 on 5 matching bases. Trimming shortened V by 1 base and J by 0 bases, and 9 bases separated the two germline ends. Germline assignment: CDR1 LNHDA and CDR2 SQIVND (reference sequence). The CDR3 has 15 residues. The CDR3 DNA is TGTGCCAGTAGTATAGTGGGGGGACTGAACACTGAAGCTTTCTTT. It yields the protein CASSIVGGLNTEAFF.

The rearrangement uses TRBV24-1 and TRBJ2-7, with 8 bases matching TRBD2. The CDR3 length is 13 residues. After removal of 5 bases from V and 7 bases from J, the junction contained 6 bases not matched to a gene. Germline CDR1 KGHDR, CDR2 SFDVKD. The CDR3 coding sequence is TGTGCCACCAGTGCCGGGGGGGCAGGAGAGCAGTACTTC. Translating gives CATSAGGAGEQYF.

The chain joins TRBV24-1 to TRBJ1-3; no reliable D call. This CDR3 is 12 amino acids long. Germline V gene lookup returns CDR1 KGHDR and CDR2 SFDVKD. The V end lost 5 bases, the J end lost 8 bases, and 9 bases lay between the germline ends. CDR3 nucleotide sequence: TGTGCCACCAGTGGTACAGCGGACACCATATATTTT. Translating it yields CATSGTADTIYF.

The rearrangement links TRBV7-6 to TRBJ1-4; unclear D gene. The CDR3 loop spans 15 amino acids. Germline V gives CDR1 SGHVS, CDR2 FNYEAQ. Trimming left V 2 bases short and J 7 bases short, with 14 bases between. The CDR3, as DNA: TGTGCCAGCAGCTTAAGTTCAGTGACATCTGAAAAACTGTTTTTT. It translates to CASSLSSVTSEKLFF.